This T cell receptor (beta chain) appears in the sequencing data of a study of OX40 agonist ivuxolimab in advanced cancers. Study-wide context: The dose-escalation cohort had hepatocellular carcinoma, melanoma, renal cell or head and neck cancer.

The data were produced by immunoSEQ multiplex PCR, yet TCRdb's version contains in-frame clones alone and is incomplete. The profile shows 110,000 or so clones, 80% to 95% of them singletons. Study results and caveats: Relative to CD4+, CD8+ T cells held more expanded clones on average.

On this clone: Its antigen is undetermined.

The junction had 3 bases not matched to a gene; V was cut back by 0 bases and J by 1 base. Germline CDR1 is SGDLS and CDR2 is YYNGEE. The CDR3 is made up of 15 amino acids. The material sequenced was CD4+ or CD8+ T cells sorted from blood, taken in a trial of the OX40 agonist ivuxolimab. The chain employs TRBV9 and TRBJ2-5, with 7 bases matching TRBD1. The receptor's source is an adult with an advanced solid tumor such as melanoma, head and neck, liver or kidney cancer. This CDR3 is CASSVDRGFQETQYF. In nucleotides, the CDR3 is TGTGCCAGCAGCGTAGACAGGGGATTCCAAGAGACCCAGTACTTC.